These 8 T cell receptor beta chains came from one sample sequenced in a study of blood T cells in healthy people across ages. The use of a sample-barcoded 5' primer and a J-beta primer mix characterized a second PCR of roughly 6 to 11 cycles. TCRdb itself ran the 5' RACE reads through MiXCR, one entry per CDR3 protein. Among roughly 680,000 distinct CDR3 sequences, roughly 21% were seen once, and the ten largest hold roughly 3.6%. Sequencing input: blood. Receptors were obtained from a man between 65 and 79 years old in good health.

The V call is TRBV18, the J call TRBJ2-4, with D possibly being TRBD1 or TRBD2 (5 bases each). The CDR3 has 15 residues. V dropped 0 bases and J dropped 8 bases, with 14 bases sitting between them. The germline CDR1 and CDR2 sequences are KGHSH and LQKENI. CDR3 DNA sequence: TGTGCCAGCTCACCACCGGGACCCACGGTAGACATTCAGTACTTC. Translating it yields CASSPPGPTVDIQYF.

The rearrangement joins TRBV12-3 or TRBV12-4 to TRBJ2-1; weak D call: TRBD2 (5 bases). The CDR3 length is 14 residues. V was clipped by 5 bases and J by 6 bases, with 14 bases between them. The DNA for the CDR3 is TGTGCCAGCAGTCCGCGGCCGGGAACCAATGAGCAGTTCTTC. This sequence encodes CASSPRPGTNEQFF.

This CDR3 reads CASSRRTGFYEQYF. CDR3 DNA: TGTGCCAGCAGCAGACGGACAGGGTTCTACGAGCAGTACTTC. The rearrangement joins TRBV9 to TRBJ2-7; 8 positions agree with TRBD1. V gave up 4 bases and J gave up 3 bases; unmatched junction bases: 6. The germline V gene has CDR1 SGDLS and CDR2 YYNGEE. The CDR3 extends over 14 amino acids.

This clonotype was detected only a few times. The CDR3 sequence: CASSYTLYNEQFF. Written as DNA, the CDR3 is TGTGCCAGCAGCTATACTTTATACAATGAGCAGTTCTTC. This sequence joins TRBV7-2 and TRBJ2-1; D is unresolved. The V end was cut by 4 bases, the J end by 4 bases, with 8 bases between. The CDR3 runs to 13 residues. Germline CDR1 and CDR2: SGHTA and FQGNSA.

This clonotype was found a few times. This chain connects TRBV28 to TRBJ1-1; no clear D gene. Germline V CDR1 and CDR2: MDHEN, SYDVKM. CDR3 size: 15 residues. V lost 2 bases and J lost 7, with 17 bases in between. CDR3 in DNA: TGTGCCAGCAGTTTACGGACCGGGAGGAGTGGTGAAGCTTTCTTT. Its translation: CASSLRTGRSGEAFF.

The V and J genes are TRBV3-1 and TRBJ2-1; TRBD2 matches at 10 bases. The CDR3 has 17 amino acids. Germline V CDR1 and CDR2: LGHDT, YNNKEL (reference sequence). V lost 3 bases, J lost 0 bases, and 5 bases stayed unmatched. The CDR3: CASSQWTSGSSYNEQFF. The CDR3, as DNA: TGTGCCAGCAGCCAGTGGACTAGCGGCAGCTCCTACAATGAGCAGTTCTTC.

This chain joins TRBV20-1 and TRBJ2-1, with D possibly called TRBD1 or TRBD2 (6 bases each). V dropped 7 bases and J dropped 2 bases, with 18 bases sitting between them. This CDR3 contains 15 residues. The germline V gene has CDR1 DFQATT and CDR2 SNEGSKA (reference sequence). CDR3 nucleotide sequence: TGCAGTGTTTTCTCGGGGGCCGTACCCTACAATGAGCAGTTCTTC. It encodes CSVFSGAVPYNEQFF.

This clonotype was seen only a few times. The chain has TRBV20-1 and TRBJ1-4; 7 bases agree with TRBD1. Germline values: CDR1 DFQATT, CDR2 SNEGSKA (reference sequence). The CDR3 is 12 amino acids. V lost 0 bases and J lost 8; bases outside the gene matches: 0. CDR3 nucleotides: TGCAGTGCTAGAGAAGGGGGCGAAAAACTGTTTTTT. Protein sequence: CSAREGGEKLFF.